Detailed here is one T cell receptor (beta chain). Its antigen is unknown. A single record per CDR3 protein comes from TCRdb applying MiXCR to the RT-PCR reads. This table holds about 650,000 distinct CDR3 sequences, about 15% found once. Germline CDR1 LGHNA, CDR2 YNFKEQ. The CDR3 runs 15 residues. V was cut by 0 bases and J by 1 base, with 9 bases left in between. The entry originates in a study of response to subunit inactivated influenza vaccine. Study results and caveats: Researchers suggested that each seasonal influenza vaccination recruits few new T cells.

This TCR was recovered from a man aged 45-60 years who received an inactivated influenza vaccine. J is TRBJ2-5 and V is TRBV4-2, with D tentatively TRBD1 or TRBD2 (5 bases each). The material sequenced was PBMCs from blood, taken 11 to 12 days after vaccination. For the CDR3, the DNA is TGTGCCAGCAGCCAAGATGGGGGTATCCAAGAGACCCAGTACTTC. Translation: CASSQDGGIQETQYF.